This TCR beta chain was recovered during a study of T cells after yellow fever vaccination. Study-wide points: Reappearing after the booster were most of the clones from primary vaccination (almost 97% CD4, around 88% CD8). Repertoires obtained by FACS sorting could include abundant clonotypes that entered as contaminants from the bulk population. The appearance of a small share of clonotypes in both CD4 and CD8 compartments was observed.

There are 16 residues in the CDR3. Trimming at V came to 8 bases and at J to 4 bases, leaving 14 bases not matched to a gene. Germline CDR1 reads SEHNR; CDR2 reads FQNEAQ (reference sequence). About this clonotype: Its matching antigen is unknown.

UMIs and a universal primer site were added when TCR cDNA was made by 5'RACE template switching. Using its own MiXCR run on the 5' RACE reads, TCRdb lists one record per CDR3 protein. The sample lists over 300,000 distinct CDR3 sequences, about 4% occurring once. This chain uses TRBV7-9 with TRBJ2-5; 9 nucleotides line up with TRBD1. This material consisted of PBMCs, taken 5 days after the yellow fever booster vaccination. This TCR came from a man aged 18 to 35 who received the YFV17D yellow fever vaccine. Here the CDR3 DNA reads TGTGCCAGCCTTCTTCCGGGACAGGGCGGGGGAGAGACCCAGTACTTC. It encodes CASLLPGQGGGETQYF.